Each of the 23 T cell receptor beta chains below was sequenced from the same sample in a study of blood T cell repertoires in COVID-19. Clones were sequenced by immunoSEQ multiplex PCR, and TCRdb holds only the in-frame ones, with some missing. The sample lists fewer than 300,000 clones, around 89% occurring once. Sequenced: PBMCs or T cells enriched from blood (not recorded which). The receptors originated from a man aged 35-49 years who had recovered from COVID-19.

V usage is TRBV6-6 and J usage is TRBJ2-7; D ambiguous. This CDR3 spans 13 amino acids. The germline gives CDR1 MNHNY, CDR2 SVGAGI (reference sequence). Trimming removed 2 bases from V and 0 bases from J, with 5 bases in between. The CDR3 region is CASSYTISYEQYF. The CDR3 coding sequence is TGTGCCAGCAGTTACACTATCTCCTACGAGCAGTACTTC.

The sample holds a few counts of this clone. This chain connects TRBV3-1 (or the pseudogene TRBV3-2) to TRBJ2-7; D is possibly TRBD2 (5 bases). The V and J ends lost 7 bases and 7 bases respectively, with 14 bases between them. Germline V gives CDR1 LGHDT, CDR2 YNNKEL (reference sequence). The CDR3 contains 12 residues. This CDR3 is CASNGNSGEQYF. CDR3 DNA: TGTGCCAGCAACGGAAATTCGGGAGAGCAGTACTTC.

V and J are TRBV7-2 and TRBJ2-1, with TRBD2 as a possible D gene (6 bases). Looked up from germline, CDR1 is SGHTA and CDR2 is FQGNSA. V was clipped by 2 bases and J by 2 bases, with 7 bases between them. The CDR3 length is 14 residues. CDR3 region: CASSLLAAYNEQFF. The CDR3 DNA sequence: TGTGCCAGCAGCTTATTAGCGGCCTACAATGAGCAGTTCTTC.

The CDR3 DNA follows: TGTGCCAGCAGTTACTCGACTAGCATGTCTGGCGAGCAGTACTTC. As protein: CASSYSTSMSGEQYF. This chain connects TRBV6-5 to TRBJ2-7; TRBD2 matches at 7 bases. The CDR3 length is 15 residues. Germline CDR1 reads MNHEY; CDR2 reads SVGAGI. The V segment lost 0 bases and the J segment 6 bases; nucleotides outside the gene matches: 8.

In this sample, this clone turned up a few times. The CDR3: CASSTTGAPEAFF. The DNA for the CDR3 is TGTGCCAGCAGCACTACAGGGGCCCCTGAAGCTTTCTTT. This chain uses TRBV7-9 with TRBJ1-1; TRBD1 matches at 7 bases. With V trimmed by 5 bases and J by 6 bases, 6 bases remained unmatched. The CDR3 runs 13 residues. The germline V gene has CDR1 SEHNR and CDR2 FQNEAQ (reference sequence).

V is TRBV7-9 and J is TRBJ2-7, with 11 positions matching TRBD2. CDR1 and CDR2 (germline): SEHNR, FQNEAQ (reference sequence). Trimming removed 2 bases from V and 5 bases from J; junction bases left unmatched: 5. The CDR3 extends over 15 amino acids. The CDR3 here is CASSLIAGGPHEQYF. CDR3 bases: TGTGCCAGCAGCTTAATAGCGGGGGGGCCCCACGAGCAGTACTTC.

J is TRBJ2-7 and V is TRBV7-9; no clear D. Trimming stripped 3 bases from V and 2 bases from J, with 2 bases between. This CDR3 region has 11 residues. Germline CDR1 reads SEHNR; CDR2 reads FQNEAQ (reference sequence). The CDR3 region has the DNA TGTGCCAGCAGCTTCGCCTACGAGCAGTACTTC. Protein: CASSFAYEQYF.

The chain couples TRBV28 to TRBJ1-2; TRBD1 agrees at 8 bases. Germline trimming cut 6 bases from V and 3 bases from J; bases unmatched to any gene: 12. CDR3 length: 16 amino acids. The germline gives CDR1 MDHEN, CDR2 SYDVKM. CDR3 nucleotides: TGTGCCAGCAGGAACCAGCATGGGACAGGCTACTATGGCTACACCTTC. The encoded protein is CASRNQHGTGYYGYTF.

DNA of the CDR3: TGCGCCAGCAGCTTGGATGGGGGCGAGTACGAGCAGTACTTC. The encoded protein is CASSLDGGEYEQYF. The chain combines TRBV5-1 with TRBJ2-7; D perhaps matches TRBD1 (6 bases). The V gene lost 0 bases and the J gene lost 4 bases, with 11 bases spanning the gap. Germline V gives CDR1 SGHRS, CDR2 YFSETQ. This CDR3 has 14 amino acids.

The chain uses TRBV11-3 and TRBJ2-1, with 7 bases fitting TRBD2. The CDR3 is 15 amino acids. Per the germline V gene, CDR1 is SGHNT and CDR2 is YENEEA. J was trimmed by 8 bases and V by 1 base; bases with no gene match: 8. The CDR3 protein is CASSLVRGRAHEQFF. The CDR3 nucleotides read TGTGCCAGCAGCTTAGTCCGGGGGAGGGCCCATGAGCAGTTCTTC.

The CDR3 protein is CASSIVGTGDEKLFF. The CDR3 DNA follows: TGTGCCAGTAGTATAGTAGGGACAGGGGATGAAAAACTGTTTTTT. The rearrangement uses TRBV19 and TRBJ1-4, with TRBD1 matching 10 bases. CDR1 and CDR2 from the germline V gene are LNHDA and SQIVND (reference sequence). The CDR3 length is 15 residues. The trim removed 1 base at V and 6 bases at J, leaving 2 bases unmatched.

Only one count was recorded for this clone. The V call is TRBV2, the J call TRBJ2-7; no clear D gene. The CDR3 covers 15 residues. V was shortened by 2 bases and J by 3 bases, with 14 bases between the two germline ends. Germline V gene data show CDR1 as SNHLY and CDR2 as FYNNEI. The CDR3 region is CASSELSRGVYEQYF. Here the CDR3 DNA reads TGTGCCAGCAGTGAATTAAGTAGAGGCGTCTACGAGCAGTACTTC.

The CDR3 loop is CASSFLGELFF. The CDR3 region has the DNA TGTGCCAGCTCATTTCTCGGGGAGCTGTTTTTT. The chain employs TRBV18 and TRBJ2-2, with D unclear. Germline CDR1 and CDR2: KGHSH and LQKENI. The CDR3 has 11 amino acids. V was trimmed by 5 bases and J by 7 bases, leaving 5 bases between them. Filled out from reference TRBV18 and TRBJ2-2, the complete variable domain reads NAGVMQNPRHLVRRRGQEARLRCSPMKGHSHVYWYRQLPEEGLKFMVYLQKENIIDESGMPKERFSAEFPKEGPSILRIQQVVRGDSAAYFCASSFLGELFFGEGSRLTVL.

The J gene is TRBJ2-7, the V gene TRBV5-4, with 9 bases fitting TRBD1. The CDR3 is 17 residues long. The V and J ends lost 4 bases and 3 bases, in that order; junction bases with no gene match: 14. Germline V lookup: CDR1 SGHNT, CDR2 YYREEE (reference sequence). In nucleotides, the CDR3 is TGTGCCAGCAGCATCCAGCACGCCGGGACAGGGTTCTACGAGCAGTACTTC. Amino acids: CASSIQHAGTGFYEQYF. Together with reference TRBV5-4 and TRBJ2-7, the CDR3 gives the full variable domain: ETGVTQSPTHLIKTRGQQVTLRCSSQSGHNTVSWYQQALGQGPQFIFQYYREEENGRGNFPPRFSGLQFPNYSSELNVNALELDDSALYLCASSIQHAGTGFYEQYFGPGTRLTVT.

V is TRBV18 and J is TRBJ1-6, with 12 positions matching TRBD1. With 3 bases clipped from V and 7 bases from J, the junction kept 7 bases outside the gene matches. The CDR3 extends over 17 amino acids. The germline gives CDR1 KGHSH, CDR2 LQKENI. CDR3 DNA sequence: TGTGCCAGCTCACCGACCGGGACAGGGGGCGGGAATTCACCCCTCCACTTT. This gives the protein CASSPTGTGGGNSPLHF.

CDR3 sequence: CATQAMTRAGGHQETQYF. CDR3 bases: TGTGCCACCCAGGCGATGACTAGGGCGGGGGGCCACCAAGAGACCCAGTACTTC. The V and J genes are TRBV19 and TRBJ2-5; TRBD2 agrees at 8 bases. Germline V gives CDR1 LNHDA, CDR2 SQIVND (reference sequence). The CDR3 covers 18 residues. V lost 10 bases, J lost 0 bases, and 19 bases stayed unmatched.

The chain couples TRBV7-9 to TRBJ2-7, with 15 bases fitting TRBD2. The CDR3 extends over 16 amino acids. The ends lost 8 bases at V and 6 bases at J; junction bases unmatched: 11. Per the germline V gene, CDR1 is SEHNR and CDR2 is FQNEAQ (reference sequence). CDR3 loop: CASGLAGGPIDGEQYF. The CDR3 DNA is TGTGCCAGCGGACTAGCGGGAGGGCCTATAGATGGCGAGCAGTACTTC.

This sequence joins TRBV18 and TRBJ2-1; 15 positions agree with TRBD2. Germline-derived CDR1 and CDR2 are KGHSH and LQKENI. Losses at the gene ends were 0 bases for V and 8 bases for J; bases not matched to a gene: 5. The length of the CDR3 is 17 residues. CDR3: CASSPPGLAGGTDEQFF. CDR3 DNA sequence: TGTGCCAGCTCACCACCGGGACTAGCGGGGGGCACAGATGAGCAGTTCTTC.

The rearrangement joins TRBV19 to TRBJ1-1; no clear D. V lost 2 bases, J lost 1 base, and 5 bases lay in between. Per the germline V gene, CDR1 is LNHDA and CDR2 is SQIVND (reference sequence). The CDR3 is 13 amino acids. The CDR3: CASSIQANTEAFF. The CDR3 nucleotides are TGTGCCAGTAGTATACAGGCGAACACTGAAGCTTTCTTT.

The V gene is TRBV25-1, the J gene TRBJ2-3, with TRBD2 matching over 8 bases. The germline V gene has CDR1 MGHDK and CDR2 SYGVNS. This CDR3 has 16 residues. Trimming took 5 bases from V and 1 from J; bases not matched to a gene: 8. DNA of the CDR3: TGTGCCAGCAGTAAACGGGAGGGGATGGGCACAGATACGCAGTATTTT. Encoded protein: CASSKREGMGTDTQYF.

This chain joins TRBV9 and TRBJ1-6; D gene ambiguous. With 9 bases removed from V and 8 bases from J, the gap between germline ends came to 15 bases. CDR3 length equals 13 residues. CDR1 is SGDLS, CDR2 YYNGEE, per germline. The CDR3 loop is CATSFDSDSPLHF. Written as DNA, the CDR3 is TGTGCCACCTCTTTTGACTCGGATTCACCCCTCCACTTT.

V and J are TRBV7-2 and TRBJ1-6, with a weak D call TRBD1 (6 bases). V was clipped by 5 bases and J by 8 bases, with 10 bases between them. The CDR3 is 13 residues long. Germline assignment: CDR1 SGHTA and CDR2 FQGNSA. Here the CDR3 DNA reads TGTGCCAGCAGCAGACCAGGGGATTCACCCCTCCACTTT. This encodes CASSRPGDSPLHF.

This chain joins TRBV11-3 and TRBJ2-7; 9 bases align to TRBD1. Germline assignment: CDR1 SGHNT and CDR2 YENEEA. The CDR3 consists of 14 residues. The ends lost 5 bases at V and 2 bases at J; junction bases unmatched: 4. The CDR3 reads CASSHRGLPYEQYF. In DNA form, the CDR3 reads TGTGCCAGCAGCCACAGGGGGCTCCCCTACGAGCAGTACTTC.